The next 14 T cell receptor beta chains were all read from a single sample in a study of blood T cell repertoires in COVID-19. The table came from immunoSEQ multiplex PCR; TCRdb's copy has only in-frame clones and leaves some out. Of about 530,000 clones detected, roughly 89% appear once; the ten largest clones hold under 8.5%. Input material: peripheral blood. The receptors here all came from a woman aged 45-59 years with COVID-19, enrolled during active disease.

The V and J genes are TRBV5-6 and TRBJ1-5; D is uncertain. The CDR3 spans 15 residues. Trimming removed 1 base at V and 7 bases at J, with 15 bases between. Germline CDR1 is SGHDT and CDR2 is YYEEEE. Here the CDR3 reads CASSLRKTGGQPQHF. The CDR3, as DNA: TGTGCCAGCAGCTTGAGGAAGACCGGAGGGCAGCCCCAGCATTTT.

This chain uses TRBV11-3 with TRBJ1-5; tentative D call: TRBD1 (5 bases). V dropped 3 bases and J dropped 2 bases, with 14 bases sitting between them. The V gene's germline CDR1 is SGHNT and CDR2 YENEEA. The CDR3 runs to 16 residues. CDR3 amino acids: CASSFTYVQGNQPQHF. CDR3 bases: TGTGCCAGCAGCTTTACATATGTACAGGGCAATCAGCCCCAGCATTTT.

Points on this clone: Other DNA variants within this sample encode the same CDR3. The V call is TRBV12-3 or TRBV12-4, the J call TRBJ1-2; D possibly corresponds to TRBD1 (6 bases). The CDR3 consists of 12 residues. Trimming pared 5 bases from V and 4 bases from J, leaving 8 bases between. The CDR3 sequence: CASSLQGYGYTF. CDR3 sequence (DNA): TGTGCCAGCAGTCTACAGGGCTATGGCTACACCTTC.

This chain connects TRBV27 to TRBJ2-7, with TRBD1 as a possible D gene (6 bases). The CDR3 consists of 15 residues. Between the trimmed V and J ends, which lost 2 bases and 2 bases, there was a span of 13 bases. Germline assignment: CDR1 MNHEY and CDR2 SMNVEV (reference sequence). This CDR3 reads CASSLNRVSPYEQYF. As DNA, the CDR3 is TGTGCCAGCAGTTTAAACAGGGTGTCGCCCTACGAGCAGTACTTC.

The chain recombines TRBV5-1 with TRBJ2-3, with 13 positions matching TRBD2. V lost 4 bases to trimming and J lost 7 bases; unmatched junction nucleotides: 6. This CDR3 is built from 15 residues. Per germline, CDR1 SGHRS and CDR2 YFSETQ. For the CDR3, the DNA is TGCGCCAGCAGCCCGGGACTAGCGGGGCGCAATACGCAGTATTTT. Translated: CASSPGLAGRNTQYF.

The V call is TRBV28, the J call TRBJ1-2, with 7 bases that match TRBD1. The CDR3 is made up of 14 amino acids. Germline-derived CDR1 and CDR2 are MDHEN and SYDVKM. J gave up 8 bases and V 3 bases, and 9 bases lay outside the gene matches. The CDR3 here is CASSFVDRVRGYTF. CDR3 in DNA: TGTGCCAGCAGTTTCGTCGACAGGGTTAGGGGCTACACCTTC.

The V gene is TRBV11-2, the J gene TRBJ1-1, with D unresolved. Looked up from germline, CDR1 is SGHAT and CDR2 is FQNNGV. Trimming removed 0 bases from V and 5 bases from J, with 16 bases in between. The CDR3 covers 16 residues. The CDR3 DNA sequence: TGTGCCAGCAGCTTAGACCTCACATCCGCCCGTACTGAAGCTTTCTTT. It translates to CASSLDLTSARTEAFF.

The chain joins TRBV12-5 to TRBJ1-5; the D is unclear. The V gene's germline CDR1 is LGHNT and CDR2 FRNRAP. Deletions cut 5 bases from V and 5 bases from J, with 16 bases between. The CDR3 consists of 15 residues. In nucleotides, the CDR3 is TGTGCTAGTGGTCCCCACAAGAGGCCCTATCAGCCCCAGCATTTT. It yields the protein CASGPHKRPYQPQHF.

The chain carries TRBV5-1 and TRBJ2-1; possible D gene TRBD2, 7 bases. Per the germline V gene, CDR1 is SGHRS and CDR2 is YFSETQ. V dropped 4 bases and J dropped 0 bases, with 20 bases sitting between them. The CDR3 covers 18 residues. The CDR3 spells CASSPARGGGLSYNEQFF. The CDR3 DNA is TGCGCCAGCAGCCCGGCAAGGGGCGGGGGCCTCTCCTACAATGAGCAGTTCTTC.

This clone appeared a single time. V is TRBV18 and J is TRBJ1-5; a possible D gene is TRBD1 (6 bases). Trimming took off 6 bases at V and 3 bases at J, with 9 bases between the two ends. The CDR3 extends over 13 amino acids. Per the germline V gene, CDR1 is KGHSH and CDR2 is LQKENI. CDR3 amino acids: CASSDSLNQPQHF. The CDR3 nucleotides are TGTGCCAGCTCGGACAGTCTCAATCAGCCCCAGCATTTT.

The CDR3 DNA follows: TGTGCCAGCAGTTCCACTACGTCGGGAAACACCATATATTTT. Encoded protein: CASSSTTSGNTIYF. The chain couples TRBV6-6 to TRBJ1-3; D unresolved. The CDR3 spans 14 residues. Trimming stripped 4 bases from V and 4 bases from J, with 11 bases between. Per the germline V gene, CDR1 is MNHNY and CDR2 is SVGAGI (reference sequence).

The chain carries TRBV7-3 and TRBJ1-2; 8 nucleotides agree with TRBD1. CDR1 and CDR2 from the germline V gene are SGHTA and FQGTGA. CDR3 length equals 13 residues. The J segment lost 7 bases and the V segment lost 5 bases, leaving 6 bases of the junction unmatched. CDR3 protein: CASSGTTGGGYTF. The CDR3 DNA reads as TGTGCCAGCAGCGGGACAACAGGGGGTGGCTACACCTTC. Full variable domain (rest looked up from reference TRBV7-3 and TRBJ1-2): GAGVSQTPSNKVTEKGKYVELRCDPISGHTALYWYRQSLGQGPEFLIYFQGTGAADDSGLPNDRFFAVRPEGSVSTLKIQRTERGDSAVYLCASSGTTGGGYTFGSGTRLTVV.

The chain has TRBV5-1 and TRBJ2-3; D unclear. The CDR3 has 13 residues. CDR1 SGHRS and CDR2 YFSETQ come from the germline V gene. The V and J ends lost 4 bases and 7 bases respectively, with 13 bases between them. CDR3 nucleotides: TGCGCCAGCAGCCCTACGACTGGATATACGCAGTATTTT. Its translation: CASSPTTGYTQYF.

CDR3 coding DNA: TGCGCCAGCAGCCAAGATAGCCGAGGTGCCGGGGAGCTGTTTTTT. It yields the protein CASSQDSRGAGELFF. The V gene is TRBV4-1, the J gene TRBJ2-2; D remains ambiguous. The ends were cut back, 0 bases at V and 6 bases at J, with 11 bases in the middle. The CDR3 is 15 amino acids. Germline CDR1 MGHRA, CDR2 YSYEKL.